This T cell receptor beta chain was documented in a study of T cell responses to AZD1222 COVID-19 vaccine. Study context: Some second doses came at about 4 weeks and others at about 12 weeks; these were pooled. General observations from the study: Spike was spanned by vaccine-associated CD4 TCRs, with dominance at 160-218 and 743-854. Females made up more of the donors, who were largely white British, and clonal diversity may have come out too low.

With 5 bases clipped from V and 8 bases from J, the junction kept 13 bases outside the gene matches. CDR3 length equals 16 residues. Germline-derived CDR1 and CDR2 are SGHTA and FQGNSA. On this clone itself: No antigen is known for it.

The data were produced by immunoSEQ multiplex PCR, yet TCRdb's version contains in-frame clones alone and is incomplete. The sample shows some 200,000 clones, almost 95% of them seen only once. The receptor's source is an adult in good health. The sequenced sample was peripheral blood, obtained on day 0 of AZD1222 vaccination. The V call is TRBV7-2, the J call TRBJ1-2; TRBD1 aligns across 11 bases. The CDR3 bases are TGTGCCAGCAGCCCTAATGGTGGACAGGGGGCGAGCGGCTACACCTTC. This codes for CASSPNGGQGASGYTF.